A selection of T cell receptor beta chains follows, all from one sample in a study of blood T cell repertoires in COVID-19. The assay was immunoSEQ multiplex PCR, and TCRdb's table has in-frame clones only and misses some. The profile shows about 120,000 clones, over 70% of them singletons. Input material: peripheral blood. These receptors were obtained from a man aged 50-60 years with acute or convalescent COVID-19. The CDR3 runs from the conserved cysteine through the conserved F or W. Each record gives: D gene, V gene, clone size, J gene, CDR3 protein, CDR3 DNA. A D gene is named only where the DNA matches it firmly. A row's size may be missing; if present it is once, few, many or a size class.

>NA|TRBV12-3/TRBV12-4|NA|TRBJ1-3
CATSSGNTIYF
TGTGCCACCAGCAGTGGAAACACCATATATTTT
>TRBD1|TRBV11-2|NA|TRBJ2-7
CASSPGQGAWDEQYF
TGTGCCAGCAGCCCTGGACAGGGGGCTTGGGACGAGCAGTACTTC
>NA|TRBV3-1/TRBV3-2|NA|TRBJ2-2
CASSPAGTQNTGELFF
TGTGCCAGCAGCCCGGCCGGGACACAAAACACCGGGGAGCTGTTTTTT
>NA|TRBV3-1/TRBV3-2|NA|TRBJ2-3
CASSPRGTSTDTQYF
TGTGCCAGCAGCCCCCGGGGGACTAGCACAGATACGCAGTATTTT
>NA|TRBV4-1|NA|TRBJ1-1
CASSQGWTPYTEAFF
TGCGCCAGCAGCCAAGGTTGGACACCCTACACTGAAGCTTTCTTT
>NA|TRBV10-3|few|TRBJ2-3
CAISDVADTQYF
TGTGCCATCAGTGATGTAGCAGATACGCAGTATTTT
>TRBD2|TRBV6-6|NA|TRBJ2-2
CASSGTSGAPWELFF
TGTGCCAGCAGCGGGACTAGCGGGGCTCCTTGGGAGCTGTTTTTT
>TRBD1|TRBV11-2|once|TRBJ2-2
CASSSGTGITGELFF
TGTGCCAGCAGCTCCGGGACAGGGATCACCGGGGAGCTGTTTTTT
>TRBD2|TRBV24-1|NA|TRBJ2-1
CATSDPRGGPNEQFF
TGTGCCACCAGTGATCCGCGGGGGGGCCCCAATGAGCAGTTCTTC
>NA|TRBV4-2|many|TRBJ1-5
CASSLNPQVGQPQHF
TGTGCCAGCAGCCTAAACCCCCAGGTCGGACAGCCCCAGCATTTT
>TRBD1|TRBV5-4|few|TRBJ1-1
CASSIDRGRGTEAFF
TGTGCCAGCAGCATCGACAGGGGGCGAGGCACTGAAGCTTTCTTT
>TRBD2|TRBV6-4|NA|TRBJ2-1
CASSAGAGASYNEQFF
TGTGCCAGCAGTGCCGGAGCGGGGGCCTCCTACAATGAGCAGTTCTTC